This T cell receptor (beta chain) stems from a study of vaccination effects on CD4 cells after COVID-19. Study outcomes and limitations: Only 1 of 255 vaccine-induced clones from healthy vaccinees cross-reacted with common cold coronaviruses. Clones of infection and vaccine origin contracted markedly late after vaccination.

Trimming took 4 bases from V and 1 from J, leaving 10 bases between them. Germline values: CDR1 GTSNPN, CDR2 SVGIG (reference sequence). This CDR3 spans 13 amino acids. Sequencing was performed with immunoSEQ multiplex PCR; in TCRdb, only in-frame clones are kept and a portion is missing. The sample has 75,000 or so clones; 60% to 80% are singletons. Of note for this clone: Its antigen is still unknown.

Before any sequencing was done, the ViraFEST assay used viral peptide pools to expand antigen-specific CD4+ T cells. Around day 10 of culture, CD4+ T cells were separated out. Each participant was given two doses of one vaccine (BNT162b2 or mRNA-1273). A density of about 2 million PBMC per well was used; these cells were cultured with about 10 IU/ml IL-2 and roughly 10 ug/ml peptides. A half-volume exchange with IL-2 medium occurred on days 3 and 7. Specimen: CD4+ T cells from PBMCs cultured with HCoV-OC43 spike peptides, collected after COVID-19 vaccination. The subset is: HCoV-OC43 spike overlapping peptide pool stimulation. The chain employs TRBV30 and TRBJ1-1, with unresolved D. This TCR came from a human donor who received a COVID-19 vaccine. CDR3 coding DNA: TGTGCCTGGATTCCGGTCACGAACACTGAAGCTTTCTTT. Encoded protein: CAWIPVTNTEAFF.